Reported below is one T cell receptor beta chain. This specimen belongs to a study of blood T cell repertoires in COVID-19. Study as a whole: Samples of COVID-19 (acute and convalescent) were obtained from the United States, Italy and Spain. PBMCs, B-cell-depleted T cells, or T cells were the source of the cDNA or gDNA that made up the material.

Residents of 24 US areas, aged about 18 to 89 years, made up the participants. V shed 2 bases and J 1 base; nucleotides not matched to a gene: 5. CDR1 is SGHTA, CDR2 FQGTGA, per germline. The CDR3 spans 16 residues. Original methodology: Amplification from reference gene primers served as the basis for estimated nucleated cell counts. Clones were read by immunoSEQ multiplex PCR, and TCRdb kept only the in-frame ones, dropping some. That table supplies the V and J calls and clone size; D and trimming were determined from the DNA. This table has 250,000 to 300,000 clones, 80% to 90% appearing once. The rearrangement joins TRBV7-3 to TRBJ2-1; 7 positions match TRBD2. This sequence was found in a man aged 30-40 years with acute COVID-19. Sequencing input: PBMCs or T cells enriched from blood (not recorded which). The CDR3 spells CASSLWEGLSYNEQFF. CDR3 coding DNA: TGTGCCAGCAGCTTATGGGAGGGCCTGTCCTACAATGAGCAGTTCTTC.